This TCR beta chain was sequenced during a study of T cell clones after liver transplantation. In the study overall: Three of eight recipients were HCV-positive; others had non-autoimmune, non-viral indications. Without induction therapy, subjects received standard immunosuppression until 12-24 months post-transplant.

The count of this clone is one. One end of the junction does not line up with germline, which may come from a read error. The CDR3 extends over 14 amino acids. Germline V lookup: CDR1 SGHRS, CDR2 YFSETQ. Sorting of unstimulated PBMCs yielded separate CD3+CD4+ and CD3+CD8+ fractions. Method: immunoSEQ multiplex PCR; TCRdb's copy keeps in-frame clones and lacks some. Seen here are around 110,000 clones, 90% observed once, and the top ten hold around 0.83%. This sequence originates from a human patient who received a liver transplant. Some T cells may possibly be graft donor cells. The rearrangement joins TRBV5-1 to TRBJ2-1, with 7 bases matching TRBD1. The source was CD4+ T cells from blood, collected 12 months after liver transplant. The CDR3 DNA sequence: TGCGCCAGCAGCCCCACGGGACAGCCCAATGGGCAGTTCTTC. Protein sequence: CASSPTGQPNGQFF.